The 5 T cell receptor beta chains reported below all come from one sample, sequenced in a study of CD4+ T cells in melanoma. TCRdb's table, derived via immunoSEQ multiplex PCR, lists solely in-frame clones and lacks some. The data contain some 50,000 clones, roughly nine tenths of them singletons. Sequencing used peripheral blood. These receptor sequences come from a human donor with melanoma.

The chain carries TRBV7-9 and TRBJ2-7; TRBD2 might be the D (6 bases). The CDR3 covers 15 residues. CDR1 is SEHNR and CDR2 is FQNEAQ in the germline V gene (reference sequence). V was trimmed by 7 bases and J by 2 bases, leaving 18 bases between them. The CDR3 nucleotides read TGTGCCAGCACCACAGGAGGGACCAGAGCCTACGAGCAGTACTTC. Its protein is CASTTGGTRAYEQYF.

The rearrangement uses TRBV7-6 and TRBJ1-2; D may be TRBD1 (5 bases). Looked up from germline, CDR1 is SGHVS and CDR2 is FNYEAQ. V lost 4 bases, J lost 3 bases, and 9 bases lay in between. This CDR3 is 13 amino acids long. Here the CDR3 DNA reads TGTGCCAGCAGCTCATCGACAGACTATGGCTACACCTTC. It codes for CASSSSTDYGYTF. Filled out from reference TRBV7-6 and TRBJ1-2, the complete variable domain reads GAGVSQSPRYKVTKRGQDVALRCDPISGHVSLYWYRQALGQGPEFLTYFNYEAQQDKSGLPNDRFSAERPEGSISTLTIQRTEQRDSAMYRCASSSSTDYGYTFGSGTRLTVV.

The chain carries TRBV25-1 and TRBJ2-7; D remains unclear. CDR3 length equals 13 residues. Germline V gene lookup returns CDR1 MGHDK and CDR2 SYGVNS. Trimming shortened V by 2 bases and J by 5 bases, and 10 bases separated the two germline ends. CDR3 amino acids: CASSERFVDEQYF. CDR3 DNA sequence: TGTGCCAGCAGTGAAAGATTTGTGGACGAGCAGTACTTC.

V usage is TRBV6-5 and J usage is TRBJ1-3; 7 nucleotides line up with TRBD1. The V gene end was trimmed by 9 bases and the J gene end by 2 bases; junction bases not matched to a gene: 4. The CDR3 sequence is 13 residues long. Germline CDR1 reads MNHEY; CDR2 reads SVGAGI. The CDR3 loop reads CASSDRAGNTIYF. DNA for the CDR3: TGTGCCAGTAGTGACAGGGCTGGAAACACCATATATTTT.

The V and J genes are TRBV11-2 and TRBJ1-2; 7 bases align to TRBD1. Looked up from germline, CDR1 is SGHAT and CDR2 is FQNNGV. CDR3 size: 16 residues. V shed 0 bases, J shed 4 bases, and the junction held 8 bases outside the gene matches. CDR3 in amino acids: CASSLDRGDRTYGYTF. DNA for the CDR3: TGTGCCAGCAGCTTAGATCGCGGGGACAGAACCTATGGCTACACCTTC.